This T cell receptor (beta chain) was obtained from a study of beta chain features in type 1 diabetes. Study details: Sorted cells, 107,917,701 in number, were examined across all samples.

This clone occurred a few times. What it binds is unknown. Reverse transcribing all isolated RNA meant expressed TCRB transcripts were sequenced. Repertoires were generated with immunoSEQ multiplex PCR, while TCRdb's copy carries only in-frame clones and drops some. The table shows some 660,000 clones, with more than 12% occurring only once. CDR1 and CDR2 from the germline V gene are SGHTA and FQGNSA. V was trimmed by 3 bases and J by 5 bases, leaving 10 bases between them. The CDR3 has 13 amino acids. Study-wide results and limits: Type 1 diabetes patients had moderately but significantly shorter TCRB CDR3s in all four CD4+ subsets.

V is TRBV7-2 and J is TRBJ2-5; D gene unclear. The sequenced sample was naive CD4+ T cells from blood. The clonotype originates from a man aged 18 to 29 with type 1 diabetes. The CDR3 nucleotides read TGTGCCAGCAGCTTGGACCCGCGGGAGACCCAGTACTTC. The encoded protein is CASSLDPRETQYF.